The rows below give T cell receptor beta chains drawn from one sample of a study of OX40 agonist ivuxolimab in advanced cancers. Method: immunoSEQ multiplex PCR; TCRdb's copy keeps in-frame clones and lacks some. The sample consists of 52,000 or so clones, approximately 90% of them appearing once. The starting material was CD4+ or CD8+ T cells sorted from blood, obtained in a trial of the OX40 agonist ivuxolimab. These receptors were obtained from an adult with an advanced solid tumor such as melanoma, head and neck, liver or kidney cancer. The CDR3 runs from the conserved cysteine through the conserved F or W. Each record gives: CDR3 DNA, CDR3 protein, J gene, clone size, V gene, D gene. The D gene is left open where the match is weak. Clone size is stated in some rows and not others, as once, few, many or a class when expanded.

TGTGCCAGCTCACCAGGAGGGGAACCCTCTGGAAACACCATATATTTT,CASSPGGEPSGNTIYF,TRBJ1-3,.,TRBV18,.
TGTGCCAGCAGTTTATCGGGTTTCGCGGGTGGCTACACCTTC,CASSLSGFAGGYTF,TRBJ1-2,.,TRBV28,.
TGTGCCAGCAGCTCTGGGACTAGCGGGAGTACCGGGGAGCTGTTTTTT,CASSSGTSGSTGELFF,TRBJ2-2,.,TRBV9,TRBD2
TGTGCCTGGGGGAAGTCCTACGAGCAGTACTTC,CAWGKSYEQYF,TRBJ2-7,.,TRBV30,.
TGTGCCAGCAGCGTAGAGGGCAGGGGAGACACTGAAGCTTTCTTT,CASSVEGRGDTEAFF,TRBJ1-1,once,TRBV9,.
TGTGCCAGCATTACCTCAGGGCAAGAGACCCAGTACTTC,CASITSGQETQYF,TRBJ2-5,.,TRBV6-1,.
TGCGCCAGCAGCCTGGGGGGGGCCGGATCACCCCTCCACTTT,CASSLGGAGSPLHF,TRBJ1-6,.,TRBV5-1,.
TGTGCCAGCAGCCAGGGGGGTGGAGGGTATCAGCCCCAGCATTTT,CASSQGGGGYQPQHF,TRBJ1-5,.,TRBV7-2,TRBD1
TGTGCCAGCGGCGACGCGTCTCCTGGGAATCAGCCCCAGCATTTT,CASGDASPGNQPQHF,TRBJ1-5,.,TRBV6-5,.
TGTGCCAGCAGCCACACAGGGGGCTCTGGGGCCAACGTCCTGACTTTC,CASSHTGGSGANVLTF,TRBJ2-6,.,TRBV5-4,TRBD1
TGTGCCAGCAGTGAACGGGGGCAGGGGGCGAATGAGCAGTTCTTC,CASSERGQGANEQFF,TRBJ2-1,.,TRBV2,TRBD1
TGCAGCGTTGAATTCAGCCCCGGGACAGGGGGAGAGACCCAGTACTTC,CSVEFSPGTGGETQYF,TRBJ2-5,.,TRBV29-1,TRBD1
TGTGCCAGCTCACCTCTAGGACAGGCGGACCCTGAAGCTTTCTTT,CASSPLGQADPEAFF,TRBJ1-1,.,TRBV18,TRBD1
TGTGCCAGTAGTCGAGGGGCCAGATCCGCTGGGGCCAACGTCCTGACTTTC,CASSRGARSAGANVLTF,TRBJ2-6,.,TRBV19,.
TGTGCCAGCAGTTCGTGGGGTCTGAACACTGAAGCTTTCTTT,CASSSWGLNTEAFF,TRBJ1-1,.,TRBV27,.
TGTGCCAGCAGTTACGTTCAGGGGGCTAACAATGAGCAGTTCTTC,CASSYVQGANNEQFF,TRBJ2-1,.,TRBV6-6,TRBD1
TGCGCCAGCAGCCCCCTAGCGGGAGCCTACAATGAGCAGTTCTTC,CASSPLAGAYNEQFF,TRBJ2-1,.,TRBV4-1,TRBD2
TGTGCCAGCTCACCACCGTATGGAAGGACAGCCCAAGAGACCCAGTACTTC,CASSPPYGRTAQETQYF,TRBJ2-5,.,TRBV18,.
TGTGCCACCGCTGACCTGGCGAGCACAGATACGCAGTATTTT,CATADLASTDTQYF,TRBJ2-3,.,TRBV15,.
TGTGCCAGCAGCGTAGACCCGGGGGGGGTATATGAGCAGTTCTTC,CASSVDPGGVYEQFF,TRBJ2-1,once,TRBV9,TRBD2
TGTGCCAGCAGCTTGGTTCTCCTCGGGGCCGCAGATACGCAGTATTTT,CASSLVLLGAADTQYF,TRBJ2-3,few,TRBV5-6,.
TGCGCCAGCACCCCTGGACAGGGGGCGGGCGGCTACACCTTC,CASTPGQGAGGYTF,TRBJ1-2,.,TRBV5-1,TRBD1
TGCGCCAGCAGCCCCTCCTCGGGCCCCCGGGAGACCCAGTACTTC,CASSPSSGPRETQYF,TRBJ2-5,few,TRBV5-1,.
TGTGCCAGCAGGGAAGCGGGGGGGAATCAAGAGACCCAGTACTTC,CASREAGGNQETQYF,TRBJ2-5,.,TRBV6-1,TRBD2
TGTGCCAGCAGTCCCCACAGGGGGCCAGGAAACACCATATATTTT,CASSPHRGPGNTIYF,TRBJ1-3,.,TRBV27,TRBD1
TGTGCCAGCAGCGTAGACAGTACCTACAATGAGCAGTTCTTC,CASSVDSTYNEQFF,TRBJ2-1,.,TRBV9,.
TGTGCCAGCGAAGTCAGGGGGTCAGGAAACACCATATATTTT,CASEVRGSGNTIYF,TRBJ1-3,.,TRBV28,TRBD1
TGTGCCAGCAGGGGACTAGCGGGAGGGACACACGAGCAGTACTTC,CASRGLAGGTHEQYF,TRBJ2-7,.,TRBV27,TRBD2
TGTGCCAGTAGTATTTCGGAGGGAGCTAACTATGGCTACACCTTC,CASSISEGANYGYTF,TRBJ1-2,.,TRBV19,.
TGCGCCAGCAGCTTGGGACACCCGATCTCTGGAAACACCATATATTTT,CASSLGHPISGNTIYF,TRBJ1-3,.,TRBV5-1,.
TGTGCCAGCAGCCAAGGCCACGAAGCTAACTATGGCTACACCTTC,CASSQGHEANYGYTF,TRBJ1-2,.,TRBV4-2,.
TGTGCCAGTAGTTCCCCGGCGGCGGCCCGAGAGACCCAGTACTTC,CASSSPAAARETQYF,TRBJ2-5,once,TRBV19,.
TGTGCCAGCAGTTACTCGGGGGCACAATTGAACACTGAAGCTTTCTTT,CASSYSGAQLNTEAFF,TRBJ1-1,.,TRBV6-5,.
TGCAGCGTTGGAGCAGGGGGTAGGACTAATGAAAAACTGTTTTTT,CSVGAGGRTNEKLFF,TRBJ1-4,.,TRBV29-1,TRBD1
TGTGCCTGGGCCCCGACAGGGAATCAGCCCCAGCATTTT,CAWAPTGNQPQHF,TRBJ1-5,.,TRBV30,TRBD1
TGTGCCAGCAGTTACCCGCAGACAGACACAGCCGAGCAGTACTTC,CASSYPQTDTAEQYF,TRBJ2-7,.,TRBV6-5,.
TGTGCCAGCAGGGTAACCGATTATTCCTACGAGCAGTACTTC,CASRVTDYSYEQYF,TRBJ2-7,.,TRBV6-5,.
TGTGCCAGCTCACCATCGCAGGTCATTCAAGAGACCCAGTACTTC,CASSPSQVIQETQYF,TRBJ2-5,.,TRBV18,.